This T cell receptor (beta chain) was obtained from a study of cytomegalovirus exposure and HLA in healthy donors. As for the study in general: The study placed around 80% of its 398 genotyped donors in the Caucasian-associated ancestry cluster.

Remarks on this clone: The antigen is undetermined.

Overall study results and limits: Later on, an analysis showed TCR association rates differing by HLA locus, with DRB1 the most and HLA-C the fewest. There were a few CMV-associated chains whose specificity for CMV antigens was confirmed in vitro.

Amplification used 60 Vbeta primers and 13 Jbeta primers. Only in-frame clones appear in the TCRdb table, and some are missing; sequencing was by immunoSEQ multiplex PCR. The sample yields some 150,000 clones, over 70% seen once. This TCR was recovered from a man under 40 in good health and CMV-seronegative. Source material: PBMCs.

CDR3 DNA sequence: TGTGCCAGCAGCCCCCAGGGGGGCGCAACCTACGAGCAGTACTTC. Encoded protein: CASSPQGGATYEQYF. The V and J genes are TRBV7-2 and TRBJ2-7; D is perhaps TRBD1 (7 bases). Germline V CDR1 and CDR2: SGHTA, FQGNSA. The germline V and J ends were trimmed by 5 bases and 2 bases, with 16 bases remaining between them. The CDR3 has 15 amino acids.